The next 24 T cell receptor beta chains were all read from a single sample in a study of OX40 agonist ivuxolimab in advanced cancers. The data were produced by immunoSEQ multiplex PCR, yet TCRdb's version contains in-frame clones alone and is incomplete. This sample has around 70,000 clones, with around 85% found just once. Specimen: CD4+ or CD8+ T cells sorted from blood, collected in a trial of the OX40 agonist ivuxolimab. These receptors were obtained from an adult with an advanced solid tumor such as melanoma, head and neck, liver or kidney cancer.

V and J are TRBV7-2 and TRBJ1-5; 10 nucleotides agree with TRBD1. Per germline, CDR1 SGHTA and CDR2 FQGNSA. The CDR3 loop spans 16 amino acids. Trimming at V came to 1 base and at J to 1 base, leaving 1 base not matched to a gene. CDR3 residues: CASSLGTGGSNQPQHF. The DNA of the CDR3 is TGTGCCAGCAGCTTAGGGACAGGGGGAAGCAATCAGCCCCAGCATTTT.

This clone was counted only a few times. V usage is TRBV19 and J usage is TRBJ1-5; the D gene is possibly TRBD1 (5 bases). Trimming pared 3 bases from V and 1 base from J, leaving 7 bases between. This CDR3 has 14 residues. Germline V gene sequence: CDR1 LNHDA, CDR2 SQIVND (reference sequence). DNA for the CDR3: TGTGCCAGTAGTATGTGGGGCAGCAATCAGCCCCAGCATTTT. It is translated as CASSMWGSNQPQHF.

The J gene is TRBJ1-2, the V gene TRBV4-1; a weak D match, TRBD1 (6 bases). This CDR3 contains 17 residues. Germline CDR1 reads MGHRA; CDR2 reads YSYEKL. V was shortened by 1 base and J by 4 bases, with 19 bases between the two germline ends. CDR3 in amino acids: CASSQVGRGANSYGYTF. CDR3 nucleotide sequence: TGCGCCAGCAGCCAAGTTGGGAGGGGGGCCAATAGCTATGGCTACACCTTC.

This clone turned up a few times. The chain combines TRBV5-1 with TRBJ2-3; no clear D. The CDR3 covers 13 residues. Germline V gene sequence: CDR1 SGHRS, CDR2 YFSETQ. With 4 bases removed from V and 0 bases from J, the gap between germline ends came to 6 bases. As DNA, the CDR3 is TGCGCCAGCAGCGTACAGAGCACAGATACGCAGTATTTT. Its translation: CASSVQSTDTQYF.

This sequence joins TRBV27 and TRBJ2-5; D gene ambiguous. V was trimmed by 6 bases and J by 2 bases, leaving 16 bases between them. The CDR3 runs to 15 residues. Germline CDR1 and CDR2: MNHEY and SMNVEV (reference sequence). The CDR3 is CASSLNIGSQETQYF. In DNA, the CDR3 is TGTGCCAGCAGCCTCAATATTGGTTCGCAAGAGACCCAGTACTTC.

The V and J genes are TRBV27 and TRBJ2-1, with a possible D match to TRBD2 (5 bases). CDR1 and CDR2 (germline): MNHEY, SMNVEV (reference sequence). V lost 5 bases and J 4 bases, leaving 12 bases between the germline ends. The length of the CDR3 is 14 residues. The CDR3 sequence is CASSGTSGYNEQFF. For the CDR3, the DNA is TGTGCCAGCAGTGGAACTAGTGGGTACAATGAGCAGTTCTTC.

The V and J genes are TRBV7-2 and TRBJ2-3; no reliable D call. Germline values: CDR1 SGHTA, CDR2 FQGNSA. The ends were cut back, 5 bases at V and 1 base at J, with 7 bases in the middle. There are 13 residues in the CDR3. CDR3 sequence reads: CASSGGRTDTQYF. CDR3 DNA: TGTGCCAGCAGCGGTGGCCGCACAGATACGCAGTATTTT.

This sequence joins TRBV9 and TRBJ2-6; D is ambiguous. Germline V gene lookup returns CDR1 SGDLS and CDR2 YYNGEE. With 0 bases removed from V and 0 bases from J, the gap between germline ends came to 13 bases. This CDR3 is 18 amino acids long. CDR3: CASSVERARPSGANVLTF. The DNA for the CDR3 is TGTGCCAGCAGCGTAGAAAGGGCGCGGCCCTCTGGGGCCAACGTCCTGACTTTC.

J is TRBJ1-5 and V is TRBV23-1, with a possible D match to TRBD1 (6 bases). TRBV23-1 is an ORF, and what it does is uncertain. V lost 2 bases and J lost 4, with 15 bases in between. The length of the CDR3 is 16 residues. CDR3: CASSQLRGHRNQPQHF. The CDR3 DNA reads as TGCGCCAGCAGTCAACTGAGGGGACACAGAAATCAGCCCCAGCATTTT.

The chain carries TRBV6-6 and TRBJ2-2, with D possibly being TRBD1 or TRBD2 (5 bases each). The CDR3 contains 11 residues. With 8 bases removed from V and 5 bases from J, the gap between germline ends came to 6 bases. CDR1 is MNHNY, CDR2 SVGAGI, per germline (reference sequence). The CDR3 bases are TGTGCCAGCGGGGGTACCGGGGAGCTGTTTTTT. This codes for CASGGTGELFF.

This chain uses TRBV28 with TRBJ1-1, with 7 bases fitting TRBD1. The V gene's germline CDR1 is MDHEN and CDR2 SYDVKM. V was clipped by 7 bases and J by 1 base; unmatched bases: 6. The CDR3 runs to 14 residues. This CDR3 is CASILGGRNTEAFF. CDR3 bases: TGTGCCAGCATTCTAGGGGGCCGGAACACTGAAGCTTTCTTT.

The chain carries TRBV10-3 and TRBJ1-2; tentatively, D is TRBD1 (5 bases). The length of the CDR3 is 18 residues. Germline CDR1 is ENHRY and CDR2 is SYGVKD. Trimming took 1 base from V and 4 from J, leaving 22 bases between them. CDR3: CAISEFLSDRPWTYGYTF. As DNA, the CDR3 is TGTGCCATCAGTGAGTTCCTTTCCGACAGACCTTGGACCTATGGCTACACCTTC.

V is TRBV19 and J is TRBJ2-4; D call uncertain. V was cut by 7 bases and J by 7 bases, with 17 bases left in between. The germline V gene encodes CDR1 LNHDA and CDR2 SQIVND (reference sequence). The CDR3 spans 14 residues. Here the CDR3 reads CASMSRSNDNIQYF. The CDR3 DNA is TGTGCCAGTATGAGTAGAAGCAACGACAACATTCAGTACTTC.

This clone has only one observation. V and J are TRBV15 and TRBJ1-1; 8 bases are shared with TRBD1. The CDR3 contains 15 residues. The ends lost 4 bases at V and 4 bases at J; junction bases unmatched: 8. Germline-derived CDR1 and CDR2 are LNHNV and YYDKDF (reference sequence). DNA of the CDR3: TGTGCCACCAGCACCCGAACTACAGGGGGCACTGAAGCTTTCTTT. Its translation is CATSTRTTGGTEAFF.

This clone was detected once. At one of its ends the junction is not consistent with the germline gene, which may arise from a read error. The genes are TRBV7-2 and TRBJ2-2; TRBD1 matches 7 bases. Germline values: CDR1 SGHTA, CDR2 FQGNSA. The CDR3 contains 15 residues. In nucleotides, the CDR3 is TGTGCCAGCAGCTACCGGGGACAGACCACCGGAGAGCTGTTTTTT. Translating gives CASSYRGQTTGELFF.

This chain uses TRBV5-1 with TRBJ2-7; TRBD2 matches 8 bases. Trimming removed 0 bases from V and 5 bases from J; junction bases left unmatched: 10. This CDR3 spans 16 amino acids. The V gene's germline CDR1 is SGHRS and CDR2 YFSETQ. The CDR3 bases are TGCGCCAGCAGCTTGGTACCGCGGGGGGCGCGGGACGAGCAGTACTTC. It translates to CASSLVPRGARDEQYF.

This clone has a handful of counts. V and J are TRBV6-1 and TRBJ2-1; 7 bases align to TRBD1. Germline V CDR1 and CDR2: MNHNS, SASEGT. Trimming took 3 bases from V and 1 from J; bases not matched to a gene: 0. The length of the CDR3 is 14 residues. The DNA of the CDR3 is TGTGCCAGCAGTGAGGGACAGTCCTACAATGAGCAGTTCTTC. It yields the protein CASSEGQSYNEQFF.

V usage is TRBV15 and J usage is TRBJ1-2; possibly TRBD1 for D (6 bases). V was shortened by 0 bases and J by 0 bases, with 14 bases between the two germline ends. The germline V gene has CDR1 LNHNV and CDR2 YYDKDF (reference sequence). CDR3 size: 17 residues. The CDR3 sequence: CATSRDAVAGANYGYTF. DNA for the CDR3: TGTGCCACCAGCAGAGATGCGGTGGCAGGGGCTAACTATGGCTACACCTTC.

The chain combines TRBV28 with TRBJ1-2; D remains unclear. Germline lookup yields CDR1 MDHEN and CDR2 SYDVKM. Trimming removed 7 bases from V and 5 bases from J, with 11 bases in between. The CDR3 has 12 amino acids. The CDR3 DNA follows: TGTGCCAGCACAATGGTAGGATATGGCTACACCTTC. This gives the protein CASTMVGYGYTF.

Only a few counts were recorded for this clone. The CDR3 protein is CASTSAGTESSYNEQFF. The DNA of the CDR3 is TGTGCCAGCACCTCGGCAGGGACAGAAAGCTCCTACAATGAGCAGTTCTTC. The chain couples TRBV28 to TRBJ2-1; the match to TRBD1 covers 7 bases. The CDR3 covers 17 residues. Germline-derived CDR1 and CDR2 are MDHEN and SYDVKM. Trimming cost V 7 bases and J 0 bases; bases outside gene matches: 12. The variable domain in full, with the rest retrieved from reference TRBV28 and TRBJ2-1, is DVKVTQSSRYLVKRTGEKVFLECVQDMDHENMFWYRQDPGLGLRLIYFSYDVKMKEKGDIPEGYSVSREKKERFSLILESASTNQTSMYLCASTSAGTESSYNEQFFGPGTRLTVL.

The V gene is TRBV10-3, the J gene TRBJ2-1; 9 bases agree with TRBD1. This CDR3 comprises 15 residues. Germline V lookup: CDR1 ENHRY, CDR2 SYGVKD. The trim removed 4 bases at V and 7 bases at J, leaving 8 bases unmatched. In DNA form, the CDR3 reads TGTGCCATCAGTGCCGGGACAGGGAGGGTTAATGAGCAGTTCTTC. It specifies CAISAGTGRVNEQFF.

The chain combines TRBV4-1 with TRBJ2-3; TRBD1 might be the D (5 bases). CDR3 length: 15 amino acids. Trimming stripped 1 base from V and 1 base from J, with 9 bases between. Germline assignment: CDR1 MGHRA and CDR2 YSYEKL. In nucleotides, the CDR3 is TGCGCCAGCAGCCAAGGACAGTGGCGCACAGATACGCAGTATTTT. Translating it yields CASSQGQWRTDTQYF.

This chain joins TRBV2 and TRBJ2-2; D is undetermined. Germline V gives CDR1 SNHLY, CDR2 FYNNEI. The CDR3 consists of 16 residues. V lost 3 bases and J lost 1, with 12 bases in between. The CDR3 spells CASSEASAKNTGELFF. As DNA, the CDR3 is TGTGCCAGCAGTGAGGCATCAGCAAAGAACACCGGGGAGCTGTTTTTT. Variable domain in full (rest from reference TRBV2 and TRBJ2-2): EPEVTQTPSHQVTQMGQEVILRCVPISNHLYFYWYRQILGQKVEFLVSFYNNEISEKSEIFDDQFSVERPDGSNFTLKIRSTKLEDSAMYFCASSEASAKNTGELFFGEGSRLTVL.

The chain joins TRBV27 to TRBJ2-1; TRBD2 is a possible D gene (6 bases). The CDR3 contains 13 residues. CDR1 is MNHEY, CDR2 SMNVEV, per germline (reference sequence). Trimming took 8 bases from V and 5 from J, leaving 13 bases between them. CDR3 sequence: CASLGGADNEQFF. DNA for the CDR3: TGTGCCAGCCTCGGGGGTGCCGACAATGAGCAGTTCTTC.